One and the same sample provided the 32 T cell receptor beta chains below, sequenced in a study of early T cells in non-severe SARS-CoV-2 infection. TCRdb independently ran MiXCR on the 5' RACE reads; one entry per CDR3 protein. The sample lists more than 90,000 distinct CDR3 sequences; 9.5% to 12% were seen once. What was sequenced was whole blood. These receptors originate from an adult who was a healthcare worker with PCR-confirmed SARS-CoV-2 infection or an uninfected control (not recorded which).

In its sample, this clonotype was seen many times. The chain links TRBV18 to TRBJ2-7; D gene ambiguous. Germline V CDR1 and CDR2: KGHSH, LQKENI. V lost 6 bases and J lost 0, with 9 bases in between. The CDR3 extends over 13 amino acids. The CDR3 nucleotides read TGTGCCAGCTCCGGCGTACGCTCCTACGAGCAGTACTTC. This codes for CASSGVRSYEQYF.

The rearrangement uses TRBV29-1 and TRBJ2-2; D may be TRBD1 (6 bases). V was pared by 5 bases and J by 0 bases, with 10 bases between. Germline CDR1 SQVTM, CDR2 ANQGSEA. The CDR3 has 14 amino acids. CDR3 nucleotides: TGCAGCGTTCTGACAGGAGCGAACACCGGGGAGCTGTTTTTT. Translation: CSVLTGANTGELFF.

The sample holds many counts of this clonotype. The CDR3 loop reads CASSPDSNSPLHF. In DNA form, the CDR3 reads TGTGCCAGCAGTCCTGACTCTAATTCACCCCTCCACTTT. The chain has TRBV28 and TRBJ1-6; unclear D gene. V lost 5 bases to trimming and J lost 6 bases, with 8 bases between them. This CDR3 spans 13 amino acids. CDR1 MDHEN and CDR2 SYDVKM come from the germline V gene.

This clonotype has at least ten counts. This sequence joins TRBV20-1 and TRBJ2-3, with 9 bases identical to TRBD2. The CDR3 covers 16 residues. Germline V gives CDR1 DFQATT, CDR2 SNEGSKA (reference sequence). Trimming removed 5 bases from V and 4 bases from J; junction bases left unmatched: 13. CDR3 coding DNA: TGCAGTGCTCCCCCTCAGCGGGGGGCACCTGCAGATACGCAGTATTTT. Amino acids: CSAPPQRGAPADTQYF.

V gene TRBV5-1 combines with J gene TRBJ2-3; no definite D call. CDR3 length: 13 amino acids. The germline CDR1 and CDR2 sequences are SGHRS and YFSETQ. V was trimmed by 4 bases and J by 4 bases, leaving 10 bases between them. The CDR3 nucleotides are TGCGCCAGCAGCCCACTACCCGCAGATACGCAGTATTTT. This gives the protein CASSPLPADTQYF.

This clonotype was observed a few times. The rearrangement links TRBV6-1 to TRBJ1-6, with 7 bases fitting TRBD1. The V segment lost 4 bases and the J segment 7 bases; nucleotides outside the gene matches: 13. The germline CDR1 and CDR2 sequences are MNHNS and SASEGT. The CDR3 sequence is 17 residues long. CDR3 in amino acids: CASSGATGSERNSPLHF. The CDR3 region has the DNA TGTGCCAGCAGTGGAGCGACAGGGAGCGAGAGAAATTCACCCCTCCACTTT.

This clonotype was seen only a few times. DNA of the CDR3: TGTGCCAGCAGACGGCAGGGTTATAGCAATCAGCCCCAGCATTTT. Translating gives CASRRQGYSNQPQHF. The chain is built from TRBV6-5 and TRBJ1-5; D might be TRBD1 (5 bases). The V end was cut by 6 bases, the J end by 0 bases, with 12 bases between. CDR3 length: 15 residues. The germline CDR1 and CDR2 sequences are MNHEY and SVGAGI.

This clonotype was seen only a few times. This chain links TRBV13 with TRBJ2-7; D assignment may be TRBD1 or TRBD2 (6 bases each). V lost 0 bases, J lost 3 bases, and 12 bases lay in between. Germline-derived CDR1 and CDR2 are PRHDT and FYEKMQ (reference sequence). This CDR3 comprises 15 residues. CDR3 nucleotide sequence: TGTGCCAGCAGCTTAGGAGGGGGGCAAGGCTACGAGCAGTACTTC. Translation gives CASSLGGGQGYEQYF.

CDR3 sequence reads: CASSPMAEFSYNEQFF. The CDR3 region has the DNA TGTGCCAGCAGCCCCATGGCTGAGTTTTCTTACAATGAGCAGTTCTTC. The gene calls are TRBV11-2 and TRBJ2-1, with D unresolved. Trimming took 5 bases from V and 4 from J, leaving 18 bases between them. From germline, CDR1 is SGHAT and CDR2 FQNNGV. This CDR3 is built from 16 residues.

The chain carries TRBV4-1 and TRBJ1-3, with TRBD1 matching over 8 bases. This CDR3 is 14 amino acids long. Germline V gives CDR1 MGHRA, CDR2 YSYEKL. J lost 8 bases, V lost 3 bases, and 6 bases had no gene match. CDR3 region: CASSQQDRDDTIYF. For the CDR3, the DNA is TGCGCCAGCAGCCAGCAGGACAGGGACGACACCATATATTTT.

The chain couples TRBV11-2 to TRBJ2-5, with D tentatively TRBD2 (6 bases). V was shortened by 6 bases and J by 5 bases, with 22 bases between the two germline ends. Per germline, CDR1 SGHAT and CDR2 FQNNGV. The CDR3 loop spans 16 amino acids. The CDR3 sequence: CASRKRRESGEETQYF. CDR3 nucleotides: TGTGCCAGCAGGAAGAGAAGGGAGTCGGGGGAGGAGACCCAGTACTTC.

The rearrangement links TRBV28 to TRBJ1-5, with D possibly matching TRBD1 (6 bases). CDR1 MDHEN and CDR2 SYDVKM come from the germline V gene. Trimming pared 2 bases from V and 3 bases from J, leaving 8 bases between. This CDR3 is 14 amino acids long. The DNA for the CDR3 is TGTGCCAGCAGTTTAGGACAGCTCAATCAGCCCCAGCATTTT. Its protein is CASSLGQLNQPQHF.

This clonotype was recorded at least ten times. The J gene is TRBJ2-7, the V gene TRBV7-6, with 7 bases fitting TRBD1. Losses at the gene ends were 5 bases for V and 2 bases for J; bases not matched to a gene: 3. CDR3 length equals 13 residues. The germline CDR1 and CDR2 sequences are SGHVS and FNYEAQ. CDR3: CASSLGTAYEQYF. As DNA, the CDR3 is TGTGCCAGCAGCCTTGGGACAGCCTACGAGCAGTACTTC.

The table lists this clonotype with many counts. The chain combines TRBV20-1 with TRBJ2-1, with D tentatively TRBD1 or TRBD2 (6 bases each). V lost 0 bases to trimming and J lost 7 bases, with 7 bases between them. Germline lookup yields CDR1 DFQATT and CDR2 SNEGSKA (reference sequence). This CDR3 is built from 12 residues. The CDR3 region is CSAREGGNEQFF. Written as DNA, the CDR3 is TGCAGTGCTAGAGAAGGGGGGAATGAGCAGTTCTTC.

This clonotype showed up many times. J is TRBJ1-1 and V is TRBV12-3 or TRBV12-4, with D possibly matching TRBD1 (6 bases). V was cut by 3 bases and J by 5 bases, with 10 bases left in between. The CDR3 contains 13 residues. The chain's CDR3 is CASSFRGETEAFF. The DNA of the CDR3 is TGTGCCAGCAGTTTTAGGGGGGAAACTGAAGCTTTCTTT.

This clonotype was counted many times. V and J are TRBV2 and TRBJ1-2, with 9 nucleotides matching TRBD1. The length of the CDR3 is 14 residues. Trimming removed 7 bases from V and 4 bases from J; junction bases left unmatched: 7. From germline, CDR1 is SNHLY and CDR2 FYNNEI. CDR3 DNA sequence: TGTGCCAGCACCTGGACAGGGGCGAGCTATGGCTACACCTTC. Translated: CASTWTGASYGYTF.

This clonotype was recorded a few times. This chain connects TRBV20-1 to TRBJ1-1; tentatively, D is TRBD1 (5 bases). Germline CDR1 and CDR2: DFQATT and SNEGSKA (reference sequence). This CDR3 is 15 amino acids long. V was cut by 0 bases and J by 1 base, with 12 bases left in between. DNA for the CDR3: TGCAGTGCTAGAGATCGGGGGTTGGGGAACACTGAAGCTTTCTTT. Its translation is CSARDRGLGNTEAFF.

V is TRBV7-9 and J is TRBJ2-1; TRBD1 matches at 8 bases. The CDR3 has 17 amino acids. Germline CDR1 reads SEHNR; CDR2 reads FQNEAQ (reference sequence). V shed 4 bases and J 0 bases; nucleotides not matched to a gene: 8. As DNA, the CDR3 is TGTGCCAGCAGCTCATTAAGGACAGGGAGCTCCTACAATGAGCAGTTCTTC. Its translation is CASSSLRTGSSYNEQFF.

This clonotype has at least ten counts. The chain links TRBV10-3 to TRBJ2-1; TRBD1 aligns across 9 bases. The junction had 5 bases not matched to a gene; V was cut back by 6 bases and J by 5 bases. In germline, CDR1 is ENHRY, CDR2 SYGVKD. The CDR3 runs to 14 residues. DNA for the CDR3: TGTGCCATCAGCCTGACAGGGGGGGACAATGAGCAGTTCTTC. It specifies CAISLTGGDNEQFF.

The chain joins TRBV9 to TRBJ2-5; 7 nucleotides align to TRBD2. Germline trimming cut 2 bases from V and 3 bases from J; bases unmatched to any gene: 4. The CDR3 length is 14 residues. Germline-derived CDR1 and CDR2 are SGDLS and YYNGEE. CDR3 loop: CASSVFAGEETQYF. The CDR3 nucleotides are TGTGCCAGCAGCGTTTTTGCGGGGGAAGAGACCCAGTACTTC.

In its sample, this clonotype was seen many times. The rearrangement uses TRBV6-2 or TRBV6-3 and TRBJ2-6, with unresolved D. Trimming cost V 6 bases and J 3 bases, with 18 bases left between them. The V gene's germline CDR1 is MNHEY and CDR2 SVGEGT. The CDR3 spans 17 residues. CDR3 nucleotide sequence: TGTGCCAGCAGCTCCAGCTACGGCCGAGTTGGGGCCAACGTCCTGACTTTC. It yields the protein CASSSSYGRVGANVLTF.

CDR3: CASSLKLATNEKLFF. In nucleotides, the CDR3 is TGTGCCAGCAGCTTAAAACTTGCAACTAATGAAAAACTGTTTTTT. This chain connects TRBV28 to TRBJ1-4; no clear D gene. The V and J ends lost 6 bases and 0 bases respectively, with 11 bases between them. Germline CDR1 is MDHEN and CDR2 is SYDVKM. The CDR3 spans 15 residues.

This clonotype was picked up a small number of times. V is TRBV20-1 and J is TRBJ2-7, with 8 bases matching TRBD1. Germline assignment: CDR1 DFQATT and CDR2 SNEGSKA (reference sequence). This CDR3 has 14 amino acids. The trim removed 4 bases at V and 13 bases at J, leaving 18 bases unmatched. The CDR3 is CSATDGQGRITSYF. CDR3 sequence (DNA): TGCAGTGCTACCGATGGACAGGGACGAATTACTTCATACTTC.

This clonotype was observed at least ten times. The chain uses TRBV7-6 and TRBJ1-4, with TRBD1 identical over 7 bases. The CDR3 is made up of 15 amino acids. From germline, CDR1 is SGHVS and CDR2 FNYEAQ. The V gene end was trimmed by 5 bases and the J gene end by 5 bases; junction bases not matched to a gene: 8. The chain's CDR3 is CASSLEGTANEKLFF. CDR3 bases: TGTGCCAGCAGCCTCGAGGGGACAGCGAATGAAAAACTGTTTTTT.

This clonotype was seen only once. The chain carries TRBV5-1 and TRBJ1-1; maybe TRBD1 (6 bases). The CDR3 runs 14 residues. V was shortened by 4 bases and J by 3 bases, with 13 bases between the two germline ends. Germline V gene sequence: CDR1 SGHRS, CDR2 YFSETQ. The CDR3 bases are TGCGCCAGCAGCGCCTGGGACACTTACACTGAAGCTTTCTTT. Its translation: CASSAWDTYTEAFF.

This clonotype has just a few counts. The J gene is TRBJ1-1, the V gene TRBV28; D is ambiguous. CDR3 length equals 12 residues. V was pared by 3 bases and J by 3 bases, with 5 bases between. The germline CDR1 and CDR2 sequences are MDHEN and SYDVKM. CDR3 residues: CASSLGHTEAFF. CDR3 in DNA: TGTGCCAGCAGTTTGGGTCACACTGAAGCTTTCTTT.

The chain uses TRBV20-1 and TRBJ1-5; 8 bases are a match to TRBD1. Germline-derived CDR1 and CDR2 are DFQATT and SNEGSKA (reference sequence). This CDR3 comprises 17 residues. Trimming cost V 0 bases and J 1 base; bases outside gene matches: 8. The DNA for the CDR3 is TGCAGTGCTAGAGATCCTCGACAGGGGTCGAGCAATCAGCCCCAGCATTTT. Amino acids: CSARDPRQGSSNQPQHF.

The chain combines TRBV4-1 with TRBJ2-1; no reliable D call. The CDR3 runs 16 residues. Per germline, CDR1 MGHRA and CDR2 YSYEKL. The ends were cut back, 4 bases at V and 5 bases at J, with 18 bases in the middle. The CDR3 nucleotides are TGCGCCAGCAGCCGGGAAGGAGCGAATTCTCACAATGAGCAGTTCTTC. This translates into CASSREGANSHNEQFF.

In this sample, this clonotype turned up many times. The chain recombines TRBV6-2 or TRBV6-3 with TRBJ1-3, with D perhaps TRBD1 (5 bases). Germline loops: CDR1 MNHEY, CDR2 SVGEGT. Trimming left V 5 bases short and J 9 bases short, with 14 bases between. The length of the CDR3 is 13 residues. Here the CDR3 DNA reads TGTGCCAGCAGTCAAGGACATGGGGCCACCATATATTTT. Translated: CASSQGHGATIYF.

The chain joins TRBV27 to TRBJ1-1, with D unclear. This CDR3 has 13 amino acids. Germline V lookup: CDR1 MNHEY, CDR2 SMNVEV (reference sequence). V was pared by 8 bases and J by 5 bases, with 15 bases between. The chain's CDR3 is CASCFNFGTEAFF. CDR3 coding DNA: TGTGCCAGCTGCTTCAATTTCGGGACTGAAGCTTTCTTT.

This clonotype was counted at least ten times. This rearrangement joins TRBV7-8 to TRBJ2-7, with D possibly TRBD2 on 6 matching bases. CDR1 and CDR2 from the germline V gene are SGHVS and FQNEAQ. CDR3 length equals 14 residues. The V end was cut by 5 bases, the J end by 3 bases, with 14 bases between. This chain's CDR3 is CASSPVTGSYEQYF. The CDR3 DNA follows: TGTGCCAGCAGCCCTGTTACCGGGAGCTACGAGCAGTACTTC.

This clonotype occurred many times. This chain uses TRBV20-1 with TRBJ1-5; a possible D gene is TRBD1 (6 bases). The CDR3 covers 15 residues. Germline CDR1 and CDR2: DFQATT and SNEGSKA (reference sequence). The V gene lost 2 bases and the J gene lost 2 bases, with 13 bases spanning the gap. CDR3 coding DNA: TGCAGTGCTAGAATCCGGGGGCGAGGCAATCAGCCCCAGCATTTT. Amino acids: CSARIRGRGNQPQHF.